The rows below give T cell receptor beta chains drawn from one sample of a study of T cell repertoires in cytomegalovirus infection. Using its own MiXCR run on the reads, TCRdb lists one record per CDR3 protein. The data show approximately 150,000 distinct CDR3 sequences, with roughly a sixth seen just once and 18% held by the top ten. Specimen: CD8+ T cells from PBMCs. Every receptor here comes from a human donor in good health (CMV status not recorded). Some clones in this sample may be carry-over from other donors' samples. The CDR3 runs from the conserved cysteine through the conserved F or W. The D gene is left open where the match is weak. Some rows have no size entry. The others give once, few or many, or a class for an expanded clone.

v_gene,d_gene,abundance,j_gene,CDR3nt,CDR3aa
TRBV20-1,NA,few,TRBJ2-1,TGCAGTGCTAGAGATGGCCGGGATAGTGAGCAGTTCTTC,CSARDGRDSEQFF
TRBV7-9,TRBD1,NA,TRBJ2-7,TGTGCCAGCAGCACACCGGACAGGGGGCCTGACGAGCAGTACTTC,CASSTPDRGPDEQYF
TRBV28,TRBD1,few,TRBJ2-1,TGTGCCAGCAGTTCCGGGACAGGGGTTCAGGATGAGCAGTTCTTC,CASSSGTGVQDEQFF
TRBV6-2/TRBV6-3,NA,NA,TRBJ1-1,TGTGCCAGCAGTTACGGTTTTACGACTGAAGCTTTCTTT,CASSYGFTTEAFF
TRBV4-3,NA,NA,TRBJ2-3,TGCGCCAGCAGCCAAGATAGAATCAGTGGATCCCGCACAGATACGCAGTATTTT,CASSQDRISGSRTDTQYF
TRBV6-2/TRBV6-3,NA,few,TRBJ2-7,TGTGCCAGCAGTTACTCAGGGTGGGGCTACGAGCAGTACTTC,CASSYSGWGYEQYF
TRBV6-2/TRBV6-3,NA,NA,TRBJ2-5,TGTGCCAGCATTTCGACTAGTCGATTTGCAGAGACCCAGTACTTC,CASISTSRFAETQYF
TRBV7-7,NA,NA,TRBJ2-7,TGTGCCAGCAGCTTCGGGACTTCCCCCACCTACGAGCAGTACTTC,CASSFGTSPTYEQYF
TRBV19,NA,NA,TRBJ1-1,TGTGCCAGTAGTATAGGCCGGGAGAGGGACACTGAAGCTTTCTTT,CASSIGRERDTEAFF
TRBV5-5,NA,many,TRBJ2-7,TGTGCCAGCAGCTTGAGGAGCGTGTACGAGCAGTACTTC,CASSLRSVYEQYF
TRBV29-1,NA,NA,TRBJ1-2,TGCAGCGGCCAGGGTCGAAATGGCTACACCTTC,CSGQGRNGYTF
TRBV27,TRBD2,few,TRBJ2-1,TGTGCCAGCACTCCTACACTTAGGGAGGGGCGCCTTCCCTACAATGAGCAGTTCTTC,CASTPTLREGRLPYNEQFF
TRBV7-6,NA,NA,TRBJ2-5,TGTGCCAGCAGCTTAGTTCCTAGCGAGACCGAGACCCAGTACTTC,CASSLVPSETETQYF
TRBV23-1,TRBD1,NA,TRBJ2-7,TGCGCCAGCAGTGTCCGTGGGACAGGGATATCCTACGAGCAGTACTTC,CASSVRGTGISYEQYF
TRBV7-8,NA,many,TRBJ2-3,TGTGCCAGCAGAGTCGCCCGGGACACATACACAGATACGCAGTATTTT,CASRVARDTYTDTQYF
TRBV19,TRBD1,NA,TRBJ1-1,TGTGCCAGTAGTACGAGGGGGCGAAGGACTGAAGCTTTCTTT,CASSTRGRRTEAFF
TRBV11-2,TRBD1,NA,TRBJ2-2,TGTGCCAGCAGCCCCACAGGGGAAAGGTTATACGGGGAGCTGTTTTTT,CASSPTGERLYGELFF
TRBV7-3,TRBD1,NA,TRBJ2-7,TGTGCCAGCAGCCCCCTCGGGGACAGGGTATGGAACGAGCAGTACTTC,CASSPLGDRVWNEQYF
TRBV7-8,NA,NA,TRBJ2-1,TGTGCCAGCAGCTTTTGGGGGGCCGCCGCCTCCTACAATGAGCAGTTCTTC,CASSFWGAAASYNEQFF
TRBV7-2,NA,NA,TRBJ2-3,TGTGCCAGCAGCCCCGGAGGTGGCCTGAGCACGCAGTATTTT,CASSPGGGLSTQYF